Listed below are T cell receptor beta chains from one sample, sequenced in a study of control samples from healthy donors and cancer patients. The assay was immunoSEQ multiplex PCR, and TCRdb's table has in-frame clones only and misses some. The sample has 110,000 or so clones; approximately 80% are singletons. The sequencing input was blood. The receptors shown here come from a young man in good health. CDR3s include the opening cysteine and the closing phenylalanine or tryptophan. The D gene is left open where the match is weak. Not every row has a clone size; where given, it reads once, few, many or a size class.

j_gene,d_gene,v_gene,abundance,CDR3aa,CDR3nt
TRBJ2-7,TRBD2,TRBV19,.,CASSIDPAGGRNEQYF,TGTGCCAGTAGTATAGATCCAGCGGGGGGGCGAAACGAGCAGTACTTC
TRBJ1-1,TRBD1,TRBV6-1,.,CASSEHRGRGTEAFF,TGTGCCAGCAGTGAACACAGGGGGCGGGGGACTGAAGCTTTCTTT
TRBJ2-5,.,TRBV18,.,CASSPLAAAGQETQYF,TGTGCCAGCTCACCACTAGCGGCAGCAGGCCAAGAGACCCAGTACTTC
TRBJ1-4,.,TRBV28,.,CASSFSGQGATNEKLFF,TGTGCCAGCAGTTTTTCGGGGCAGGGTGCAACTAATGAAAAACTGTTTTTT
TRBJ1-1,.,TRBV7-9,few,CASSLETGNTEAFF,TGTGCCAGCAGCTTGGAGACAGGGAACACTGAAGCTTTCTTT
TRBJ2-3,.,TRBV19,.,CASSASGPTDTQYF,TGTGCCAGTAGCGCCAGCGGGCCCACAGATACGCAGTATTTT
TRBJ2-2,TRBD2,TRBV4-2,.,CASSQDVPGGLKLNTGELFF,TGTGCCAGCAGCCAAGATGTACCGGGGGGGCTCAAGTTAAACACCGGGGAGCTGTTTTTT
TRBJ2-3,.,TRBV5-4,.,CASSLWADTQYF,TGTGCCAGCAGCTTGTGGGCAGATACGCAGTATTTT
TRBJ2-5,.,TRBV5-4,.,CASRVDSGQRTQYF,TGTGCCAGCAGGGTCGACAGTGGCCAGCGGACCCAGTACTTC
TRBJ2-3,TRBD2,TRBV7-6,.,CASSPGLAGGRSDTQYF,TGTGCCAGCAGCCCGGGACTAGCGGGGGGGCGATCAGATACGCAGTATTTT
TRBJ1-2,.,TRBV2,many,CASRGRGALYGYTF,TGTGCCAGCAGGGGTAGGGGGGCCCTCTATGGCTACACCTTC
TRBJ2-1,TRBD2,TRBV12-5,.,CASGLGTSGNNEQFF,TGTGCTAGTGGTTTGGGGACTAGCGGAAACAATGAGCAGTTCTTC
TRBJ1-2,TRBD1,TRBV27,.,CASSLYDRGPEGYTF,TGTGCCAGCAGTTTATACGACAGGGGCCCCGAGGGCTACACCTTC
TRBJ2-3,.,TRBV5-5,.,CASSFELRRTDTQYF,TGTGCCAGCAGCTTTGAACTACGTCGGACAGATACGCAGTATTTT
TRBJ2-2,.,TRBV24-1,.,CATKAQGTGELFF,TGTGCCACCAAGGCACAGGGCACCGGGGAGCTGTTTTTT
TRBJ2-1,.,TRBV5-1,.,CASSLQTEGPYNEQFF,TGCGCCAGCAGCTTACAGACAGAGGGTCCCTACAATGAGCAGTTCTTC
TRBJ2-1,TRBD1,TRBV12-5,.,CASVWGTGDHNEQFF,TGTGCTAGTGTTTGGGGGACAGGGGATCATAATGAGCAGTTCTTC
TRBJ1-2,.,TRBV7-2,.,CATQNRAGANYGYTF,TGTGCCACTCAAAACAGGGCTGGAGCTAACTATGGCTACACCTTC
TRBJ2-7,.,TRBV28,.,CASRPSSQGEQYF,TGTGCCAGCAGACCTTCCTCACAGGGAGAGCAGTACTTC
TRBJ1-5,.,TRBV4-1,.,CASSLGRGSQPQHF,TGCGCCAGCAGCCTGGGGAGAGGGAGTCAGCCCCAGCATTTT
TRBJ2-5,TRBD1,TRBV2,.,CASSPGTGGFETQYF,TGTGCCAGCAGCCCCGGGACAGGGGGTTTCGAGACCCAGTACTTC
TRBJ2-1,.,TRBV5-6,.,CATATSALYNEQFF,TGTGCCACCGCGACATCAGCGTTATACAATGAGCAGTTCTTC
TRBJ1-1,.,TRBV10-1,.,CASSESGGGTEAFF,TGCGCCAGCAGTGAGTCGGGCGGCGGGACTGAAGCTTTCTTT
TRBJ2-2,TRBD2,TRBV7-9,.,CASRRAGANGELFF,TGTGCCAGCCGGCGAGCGGGGGCAAACGGGGAGCTGTTTTTT
TRBJ2-3,.,TRBV3-1/TRBV3-2,.,CASSQSSTDTQYF,TGTGCCAGCAGCCAATCCAGCACAGATACGCAGTATTTT
TRBJ2-3,.,TRBV19,.,CASSTPGDTQYF,TGTGCCAGTAGTACCCCGGGAGATACGCAGTATTTT
TRBJ1-4,.,TRBV25-1,.,CASSEGEKLFF,TGTGCCAGCAGTGAGGGGGAAAAACTGTTTTTT